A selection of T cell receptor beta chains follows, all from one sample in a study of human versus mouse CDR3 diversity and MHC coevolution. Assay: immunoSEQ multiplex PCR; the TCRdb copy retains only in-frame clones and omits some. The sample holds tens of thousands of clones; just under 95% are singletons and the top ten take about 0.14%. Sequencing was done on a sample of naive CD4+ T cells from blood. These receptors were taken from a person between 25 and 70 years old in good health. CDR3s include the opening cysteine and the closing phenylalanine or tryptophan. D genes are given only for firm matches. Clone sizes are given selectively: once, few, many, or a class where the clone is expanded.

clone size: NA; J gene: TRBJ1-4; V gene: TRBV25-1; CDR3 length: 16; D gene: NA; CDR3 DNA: TGTGCCAGCAGTGACCCCGGCGGGCCGCAAAATGAAAAACTGTTTTTT; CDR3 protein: CASSDPGGPQNEKLFF
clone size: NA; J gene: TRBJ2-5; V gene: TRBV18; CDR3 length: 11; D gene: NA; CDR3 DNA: TGTGCCAGCTCATCACAAGAGACCCAGTACTTC; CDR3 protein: CASSSQETQYF
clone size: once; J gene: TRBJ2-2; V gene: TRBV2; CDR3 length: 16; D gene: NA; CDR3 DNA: TGTGCCAGCAGTCCCCCCAGTGGAGCCCTCACCGGGGAGCTGTTTTTT; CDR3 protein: CASSPPSGALTGELFF
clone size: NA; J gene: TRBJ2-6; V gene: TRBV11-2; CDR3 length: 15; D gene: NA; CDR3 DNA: TGTGCCAGCAGCTCCCCGACAGCTGGGGCCAACGTCCTGACTTTC; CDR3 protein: CASSSPTAGANVLTF
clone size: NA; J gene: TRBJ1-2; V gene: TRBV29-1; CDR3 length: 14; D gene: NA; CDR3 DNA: TGCAGCGTTGAAGGGCGGGGGATGGACTATGGCTACACCTTC; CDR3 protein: CSVEGRGMDYGYTF
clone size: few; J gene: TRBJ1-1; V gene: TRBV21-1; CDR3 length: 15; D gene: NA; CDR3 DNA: TGTGCCAGCAGCAAGTCCACTGGGGCGAACACTGAAGCTTTCTTT; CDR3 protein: CASSKSTGANTEAFF
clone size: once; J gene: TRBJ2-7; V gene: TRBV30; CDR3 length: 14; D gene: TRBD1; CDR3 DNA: TGTGCCTGGAGCCGGGACAGGGGGCAATACGAGCAGTACTTC; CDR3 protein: CAWSRDRGQYEQYF
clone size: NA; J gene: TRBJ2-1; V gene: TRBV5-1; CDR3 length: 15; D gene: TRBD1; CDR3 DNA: TGCGCCAGCAGCCTCGGACAGGGACCCTCCGCTGAGCAGTTCTTC; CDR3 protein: CASSLGQGPSAEQFF
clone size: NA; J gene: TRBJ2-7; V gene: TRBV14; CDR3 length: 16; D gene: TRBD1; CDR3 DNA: TGTGCCAGCAGCGAATACGGGACAGGGAGCTCCTACGAGCAGTACTTC; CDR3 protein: CASSEYGTGSSYEQYF
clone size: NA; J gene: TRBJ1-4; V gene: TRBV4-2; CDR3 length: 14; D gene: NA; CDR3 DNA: TGTGCCAGCAGCCAAGGTCGACTTCTCGAAAAACTGTTTTTT; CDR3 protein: CASSQGRLLEKLFF
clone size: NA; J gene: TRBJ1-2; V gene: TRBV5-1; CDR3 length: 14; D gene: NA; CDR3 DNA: TGCGCCAGCAGCTTGGGTGCTGGGGCGGATGGCTACACCTTC; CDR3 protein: CASSLGAGADGYTF
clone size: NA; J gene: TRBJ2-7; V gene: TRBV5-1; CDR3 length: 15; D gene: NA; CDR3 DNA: TGCGCCAGCAGCTTGGTGGGGCGTTTCTCCTACGAGCAGTACTTC; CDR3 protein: CASSLVGRFSYEQYF
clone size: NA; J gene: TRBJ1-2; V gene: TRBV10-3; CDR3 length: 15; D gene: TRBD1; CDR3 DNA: TGTGCCATCAGTGGCCGGGACAGGGCTAACTATGGCTACACCTTC; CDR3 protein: CAISGRDRANYGYTF
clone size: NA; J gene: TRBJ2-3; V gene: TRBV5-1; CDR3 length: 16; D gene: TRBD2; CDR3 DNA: TGCGCCAGCAGGTTGGCGGGGGACCACTTTGCGGATACGCAGTATTTT; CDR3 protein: CASRLAGDHFADTQYF
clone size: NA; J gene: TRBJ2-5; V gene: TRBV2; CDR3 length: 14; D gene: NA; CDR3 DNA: TGTGCCAGCAGAATTACAGGGTCCCGGGAGACCCAGTACTTC; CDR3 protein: CASRITGSRETQYF
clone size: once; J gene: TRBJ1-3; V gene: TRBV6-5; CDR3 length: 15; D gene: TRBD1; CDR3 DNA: TGTGCCAGCAGACCCGGGACAGATCCTGGAAACACCATATATTTT; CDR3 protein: CASRPGTDPGNTIYF
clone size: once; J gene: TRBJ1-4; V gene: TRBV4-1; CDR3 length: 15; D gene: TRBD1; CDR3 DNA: TGCGCCAGCAGCCCCGGGGGGACAGGGAATGAAAAACTGTTTTTT; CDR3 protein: CASSPGGTGNEKLFF
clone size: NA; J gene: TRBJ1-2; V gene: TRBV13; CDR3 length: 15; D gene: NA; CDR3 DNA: TGTGCCAGCAGCTTAGGCGTCGCGGGTGGCTACGGCTACACCTTC; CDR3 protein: CASSLGVAGGYGYTF